This T cell receptor (beta chain) was obtained from a study of cytomegalovirus exposure and HLA in healthy donors. Here immunoSEQ multiplex PCR was the method, and the copy in TCRdb shows in-frame clones only, minus some. Here the sample spans about 130,000 clones, 80% to 90% being singletons. The CDR3 extends over 13 amino acids. Deletions cut 7 bases from V and 1 base from J, with 10 bases between. The germline V gene encodes CDR1 SQVTM and CDR2 ANQGSEA. V is TRBV29-1 and J is TRBJ2-2; TRBD2 is a possible D gene (6 bases). Sequencing used PBMCs. This sequence originates from a young woman in good health and CMV-seropositive. The CDR3 sequence is CSGRRGNTGELFF. CDR3 nucleotides: TGCAGCGGAAGGCGGGGGAACACCGGGGAGCTGTTTTTT.